The present TCR beta chain was sequenced within a study of human T cells and chemical hapten exposure. This clonotype was observed many times. Time point specified: pre-sensitization, week 0. Treatment denoted: therapeutic diphenylcyclopropenone sensitization with weekly scalp DPC. Looked up from germline, CDR1 is ENHRY and CDR2 is SYGVKD. The CDR3 has 14 amino acids. The V and J ends lost 7 bases and 0 bases respectively, with 11 bases between them. Authors' data handling: Counting gave a median of approximately 96,000 TCRs per sample, with values ranging from about 23,224 to 700,000. TCRdb redid the calling of the RACE reads with MiXCR, one entry per CDR3 protein. It is TCRdb's table, rather than the study itself, that gives the V and J calls and clone size. This repertoire shows a few hundred thousand distinct CDR3 sequences, 5% to 6.5% found once; its top ten account for over 6.5%.

This clonotype was obtained from a woman in her late teens or twenties with alopecia areata. Some clones in this sample may be carry-over from other donors' samples. V gene TRBV10-3 combines with J gene TRBJ2-3; D not resolved. The material was whole blood, obtained in connection with sensitization to the hapten diphenylcyclopropenone (DPC). The CDR3 region has the DNA TGTGCCATCAAAGGATCCTTTAGCACAGATACGCAGTATTTT. It codes for CAIKGSFSTDTQYF.